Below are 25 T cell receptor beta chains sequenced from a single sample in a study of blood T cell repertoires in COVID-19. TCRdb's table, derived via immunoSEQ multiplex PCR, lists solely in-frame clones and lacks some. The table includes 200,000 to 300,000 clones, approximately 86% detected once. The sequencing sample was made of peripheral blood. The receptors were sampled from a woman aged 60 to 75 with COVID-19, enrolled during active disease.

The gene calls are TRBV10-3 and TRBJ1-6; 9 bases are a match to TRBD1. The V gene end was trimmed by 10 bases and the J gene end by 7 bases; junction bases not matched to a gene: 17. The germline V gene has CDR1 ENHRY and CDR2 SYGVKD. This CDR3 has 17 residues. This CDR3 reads CATRVDKWGTGNSPLHF. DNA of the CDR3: TGTGCCACCAGGGTCGACAAATGGGGGACAGGGAATTCACCCCTCCACTTT.

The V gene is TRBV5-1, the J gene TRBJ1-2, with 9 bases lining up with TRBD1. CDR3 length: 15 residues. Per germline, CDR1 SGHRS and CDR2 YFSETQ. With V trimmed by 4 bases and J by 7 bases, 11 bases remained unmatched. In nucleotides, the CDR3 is TGCGCCAGCAGCCCAGACGGACAGGGGTCGAGTGGCTACACCTTC. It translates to CASSPDGQGSSGYTF.

Here the CDR3 DNA reads TGTGCCTGGAGTCCAGGGATGCTAGCCAAAAACATTCAGTACTTC. Translated: CAWSPGMLAKNIQYF. The rearrangement uses TRBV30 and TRBJ2-4; D might be TRBD1 (5 bases). Germline loops: CDR1 GTSNPN, CDR2 SVGIG (reference sequence). V was shortened by 2 bases and J by 0 bases, with 11 bases between the two germline ends. The CDR3 loop spans 15 amino acids.

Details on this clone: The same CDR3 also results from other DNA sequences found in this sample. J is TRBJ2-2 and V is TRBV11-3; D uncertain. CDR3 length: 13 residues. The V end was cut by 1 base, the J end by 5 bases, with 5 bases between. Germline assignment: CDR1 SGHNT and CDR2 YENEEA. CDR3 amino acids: CASSLGPTGELFF. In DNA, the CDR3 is TGTGCCAGCAGCTTAGGTCCTACCGGGGAGCTGTTTTTT.

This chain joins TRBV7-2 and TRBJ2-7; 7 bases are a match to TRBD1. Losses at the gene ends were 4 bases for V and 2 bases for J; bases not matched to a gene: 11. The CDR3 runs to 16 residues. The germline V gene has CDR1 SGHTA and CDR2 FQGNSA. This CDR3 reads CASSSRSRDRAYEQYF. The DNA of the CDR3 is TGTGCCAGCAGCTCACGAAGTCGAGACAGGGCCTACGAGCAGTACTTC.

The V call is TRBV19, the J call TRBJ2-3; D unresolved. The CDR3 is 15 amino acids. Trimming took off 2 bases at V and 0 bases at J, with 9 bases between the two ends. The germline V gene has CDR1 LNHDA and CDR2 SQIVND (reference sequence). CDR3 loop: CASSIWAASTDTQYF. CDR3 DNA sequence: TGTGCCAGTAGTATATGGGCAGCCAGCACAGATACGCAGTATTTT.

CDR3 region: CASSIPLYNEQFF. Written as DNA, the CDR3 is TGTGCCAGTAGTATCCCCCTCTACAATGAGCAGTTCTTC. The rearrangement links TRBV19 to TRBJ2-1, with D hard to call. V was trimmed by 3 bases and J by 3 bases, leaving 6 bases between them. The V gene's germline CDR1 is LNHDA and CDR2 SQIVND (reference sequence). The CDR3 is 13 residues long. Supplemented by reference TRBV19 and TRBJ2-1, the full variable domain reads DGGITQSPKYLFRKEGQNVTLSCEQNLNHDAMYWYRQDPGQGLRLIYYSQIVNDFQKGDIAEGYSVSREKKESFPLTVTSAQKNPTAFYLCASSIPLYNEQFFGPGTRLTVL.

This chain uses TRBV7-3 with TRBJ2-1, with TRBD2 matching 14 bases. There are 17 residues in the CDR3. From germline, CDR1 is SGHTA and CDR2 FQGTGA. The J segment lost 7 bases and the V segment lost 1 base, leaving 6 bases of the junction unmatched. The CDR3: CASSLRSGTSGSNEQFF. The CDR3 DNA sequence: TGTGCCAGCAGCTTAAGGTCTGGGACTAGCGGGAGTAATGAGCAGTTCTTC.

The chain's CDR3 is CAWSPLSGGEKLFF. The CDR3 DNA follows: TGTGCCTGGAGTCCTCTCTCCGGCGGGGAAAAACTGTTTTTT. J is TRBJ1-4 and V is TRBV30, with D hard to call. The CDR3 length is 14 residues. Germline-derived CDR1 and CDR2 are GTSNPN and SVGIG (reference sequence). V dropped 2 bases and J dropped 8 bases, with 15 bases sitting between them. Variable domain in full (rest from reference TRBV30 and TRBJ1-4): SQTIHQWPATLVQPVGSPLSLECTVEGTSNPNLYWYRQAAGRGLQLLFYSVGIGQISSEVPQNLSASRPQDRQFILSSKKLLLSDSGFYLCAWSPLSGGEKLFFGSGTQLSVL.

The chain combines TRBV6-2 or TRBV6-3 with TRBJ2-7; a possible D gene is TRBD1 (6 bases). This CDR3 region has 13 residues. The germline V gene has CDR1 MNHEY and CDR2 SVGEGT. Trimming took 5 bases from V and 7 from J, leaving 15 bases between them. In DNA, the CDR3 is TGTGCCAGCAGTAACGGACAGCCTGAAGAGCAGTACTTC. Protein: CASSNGQPEEQYF.

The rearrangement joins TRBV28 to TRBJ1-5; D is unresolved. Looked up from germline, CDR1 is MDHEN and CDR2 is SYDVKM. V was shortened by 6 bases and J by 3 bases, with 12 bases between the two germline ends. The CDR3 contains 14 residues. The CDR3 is CASRLQYNNQPQHF. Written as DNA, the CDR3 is TGTGCCAGCAGGCTACAGTATAACAATCAGCCCCAGCATTTT.

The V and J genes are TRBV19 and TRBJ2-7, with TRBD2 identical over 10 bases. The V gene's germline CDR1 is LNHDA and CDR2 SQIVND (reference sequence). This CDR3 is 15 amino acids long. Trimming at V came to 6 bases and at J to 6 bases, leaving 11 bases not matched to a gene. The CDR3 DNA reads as TGTGCCAGTAGCCCCCCCAGCGGGAGGGCCGTCGAGCAGTACTTC. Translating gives CASSPPSGRAVEQYF.

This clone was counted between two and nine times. DNA for the CDR3: TGCACCAGCATCTTCTGGGGGACTCATCTCTACAATGAGCAGTTCTTC. The encoded protein is CTSIFWGTHLYNEQFF. The chain combines TRBV1 with TRBJ2-1; no DNA check was done on the table's D call, TRBD2. TRBV1 is a known pseudogene. This CDR3 spans 16 amino acids.

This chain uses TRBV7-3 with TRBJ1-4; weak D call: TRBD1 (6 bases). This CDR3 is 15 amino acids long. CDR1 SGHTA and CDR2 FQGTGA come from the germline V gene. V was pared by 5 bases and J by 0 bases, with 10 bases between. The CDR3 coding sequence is TGTGCCAGCAGCAGGACAGTTGCAACTAATGAAAAACTGTTTTTT. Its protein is CASSRTVATNEKLFF.

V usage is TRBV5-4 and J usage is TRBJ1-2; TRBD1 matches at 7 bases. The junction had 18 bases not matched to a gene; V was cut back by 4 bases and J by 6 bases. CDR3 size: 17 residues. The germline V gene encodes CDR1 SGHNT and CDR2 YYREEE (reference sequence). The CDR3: CASSPDQTGRIGDGYTF. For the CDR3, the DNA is TGTGCCAGCAGCCCGGACCAGACAGGGCGTATAGGAGATGGCTACACCTTC.

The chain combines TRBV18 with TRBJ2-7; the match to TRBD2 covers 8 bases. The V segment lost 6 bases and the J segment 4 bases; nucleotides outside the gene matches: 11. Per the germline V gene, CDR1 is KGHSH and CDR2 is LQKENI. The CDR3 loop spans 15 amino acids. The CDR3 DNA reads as TGTGCCAGCTCCCCCGGGGGGGGGCGCGAATACGAGCAGTACTTC. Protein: CASSPGGGREYEQYF.

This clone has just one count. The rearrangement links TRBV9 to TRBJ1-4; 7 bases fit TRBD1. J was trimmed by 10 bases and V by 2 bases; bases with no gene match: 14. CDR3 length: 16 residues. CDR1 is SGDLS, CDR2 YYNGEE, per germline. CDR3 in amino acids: CASSVSPGQTKGKLFF. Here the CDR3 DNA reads TGTGCCAGCAGCGTCAGTCCGGGACAGACGAAAGGAAAACTGTTTTTT.

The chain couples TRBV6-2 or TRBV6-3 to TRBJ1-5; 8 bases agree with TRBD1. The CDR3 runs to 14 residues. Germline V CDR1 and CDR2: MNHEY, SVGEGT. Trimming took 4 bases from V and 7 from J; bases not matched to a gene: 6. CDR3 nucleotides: TGTGCCAGCAGTTTCGGACAGGGAAGCCAGCCCCAGCATTTT. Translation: CASSFGQGSQPQHF.

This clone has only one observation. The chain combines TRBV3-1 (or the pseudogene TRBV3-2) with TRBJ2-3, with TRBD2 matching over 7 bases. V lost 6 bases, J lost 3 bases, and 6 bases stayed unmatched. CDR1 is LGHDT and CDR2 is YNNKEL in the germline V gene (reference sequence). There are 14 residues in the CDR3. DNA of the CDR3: TGTGCCAGCAGAACCAGCGGGGCGACAGATACGCAGTATTTT. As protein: CASRTSGATDTQYF.

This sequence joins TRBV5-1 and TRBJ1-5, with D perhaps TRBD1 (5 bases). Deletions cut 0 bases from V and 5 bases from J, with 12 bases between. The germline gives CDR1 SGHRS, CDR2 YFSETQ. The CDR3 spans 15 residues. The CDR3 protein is CASSLEGLGHQPQHF. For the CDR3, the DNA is TGCGCCAGCAGCTTGGAGGGGTTAGGGCATCAGCCCCAGCATTTT.

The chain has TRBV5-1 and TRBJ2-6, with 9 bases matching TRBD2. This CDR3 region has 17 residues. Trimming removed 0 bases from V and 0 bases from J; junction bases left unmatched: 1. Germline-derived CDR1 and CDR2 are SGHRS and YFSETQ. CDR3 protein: CASSLATSGSGANVLTF. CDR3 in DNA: TGCGCCAGCAGCTTGGCGACTAGCGGCTCTGGGGCCAACGTCCTGACTTTC.

The CDR3 DNA reads as TGCAGATATACCGGGACTAGCGGCCCAGTACGTGCGAACACCGGGGAGCTGTTTTTT. Translated: CRYTGTSGPVRANTGELFF. V gene TRBV29-1 combines with J gene TRBJ2-2; 11 nucleotides match TRBD2. The CDR3 is 19 residues long. Germline CDR1 SQVTM, CDR2 ANQGSEA.

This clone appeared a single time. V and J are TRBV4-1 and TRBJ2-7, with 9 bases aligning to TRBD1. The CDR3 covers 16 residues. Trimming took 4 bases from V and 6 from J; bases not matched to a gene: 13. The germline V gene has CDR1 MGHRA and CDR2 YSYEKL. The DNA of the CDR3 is TGCGCCAGCAGCCGAGGCTACCGGGACAGGGAAAGCGAGCAGTACTTC. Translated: CASSRGYRDRESEQYF.

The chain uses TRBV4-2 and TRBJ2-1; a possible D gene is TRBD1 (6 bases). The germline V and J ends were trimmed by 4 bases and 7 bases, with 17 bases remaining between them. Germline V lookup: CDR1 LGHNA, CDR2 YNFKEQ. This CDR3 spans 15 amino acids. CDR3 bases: TGTGCCAGCAGCCTCCGGGACACTTCTTCTAATGAGCAGTTCTTC. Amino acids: CASSLRDTSSNEQFF.

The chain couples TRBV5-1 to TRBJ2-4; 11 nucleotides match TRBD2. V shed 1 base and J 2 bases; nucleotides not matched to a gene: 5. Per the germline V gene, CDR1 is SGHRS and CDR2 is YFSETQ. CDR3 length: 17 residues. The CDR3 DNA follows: TGCGCCAGCAGCTTGAATAGCGGGAGGGCCACCAAAAACATTCAGTACTTC. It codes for CASSLNSGRATKNIQYF.